This TCR beta chain stems from a study of blood T cell repertoires in COVID-19. With 6 bases removed from V and 2 bases from J, the gap between germline ends came to 15 bases. The CDR3 loop spans 15 amino acids. CDR1 and CDR2 from the germline V gene are MDHEN and SYDVKM. Assay: immunoSEQ multiplex PCR; the TCRdb copy retains only in-frame clones and omits some. The data hold 350,000 to 400,000 clones, with roughly 90% observed a single time. The clonotype comes from a woman under 40 with COVID-19, enrolled during active disease. The gene calls are TRBV28 and TRBJ2-3, with D tentatively TRBD2 (6 bases). Sequenced: peripheral blood. This chain's CDR3 is CASSSPGLHTDTQYF. Written as DNA, the CDR3 is TGTGCCAGCAGCTCTCCGGGACTTCACACAGATACGCAGTATTTT.